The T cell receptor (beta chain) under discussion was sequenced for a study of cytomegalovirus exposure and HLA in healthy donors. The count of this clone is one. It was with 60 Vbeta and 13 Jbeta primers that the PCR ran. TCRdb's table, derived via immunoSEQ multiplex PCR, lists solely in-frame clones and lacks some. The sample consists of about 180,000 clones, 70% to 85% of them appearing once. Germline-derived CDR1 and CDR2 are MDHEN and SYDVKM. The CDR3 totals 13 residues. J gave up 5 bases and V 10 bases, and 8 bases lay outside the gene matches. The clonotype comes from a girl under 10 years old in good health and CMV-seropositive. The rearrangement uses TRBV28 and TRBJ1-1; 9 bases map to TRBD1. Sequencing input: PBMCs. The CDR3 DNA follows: TGTGCCATCGGACAGGGGCGGGGGACTGAAGCTTTCTTT. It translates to CAIGQGRGTEAFF.